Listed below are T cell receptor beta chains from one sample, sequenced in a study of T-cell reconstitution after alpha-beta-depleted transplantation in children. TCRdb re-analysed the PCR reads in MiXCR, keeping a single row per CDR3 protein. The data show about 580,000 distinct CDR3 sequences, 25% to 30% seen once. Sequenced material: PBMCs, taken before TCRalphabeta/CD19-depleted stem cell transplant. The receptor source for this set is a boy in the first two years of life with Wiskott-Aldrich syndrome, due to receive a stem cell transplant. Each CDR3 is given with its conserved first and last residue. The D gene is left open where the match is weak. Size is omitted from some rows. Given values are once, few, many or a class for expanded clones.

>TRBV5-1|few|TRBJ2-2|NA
CASSIERTNTGELFF
TGCGCCAGCAGCATTGAGCGGACTAACACCGGGGAGCTGTTTTTT
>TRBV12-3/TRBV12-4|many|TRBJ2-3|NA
CASSLSGRTDTQYF
TGTGCCAGCAGTTTATCTGGGAGAACAGATACGCAGTATTTT
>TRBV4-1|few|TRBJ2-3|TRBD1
CASSQAYYRGNTDTQYF
TGCGCCAGCAGCCAAGCCTACTACAGGGGGAACACAGATACGCAGTATTTT
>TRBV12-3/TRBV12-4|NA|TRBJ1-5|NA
CASTLRGASNQPQHF
TGTGCCAGCACCTTGCGGGGGGCGAGCAATCAGCCCCAGCATTTT
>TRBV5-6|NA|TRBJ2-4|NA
CASSLVRGGNIQYF
TGTGCCAGCAGCTTGGTAAGGGGCGGAAACATTCAGTACTTC
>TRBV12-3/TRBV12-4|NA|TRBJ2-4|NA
CASSSVEADGKNIQYF
TGTGCCAGCAGTTCTGTGGAGGCGGATGGGAAAAACATTCAGTACTTC
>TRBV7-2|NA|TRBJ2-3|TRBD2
CASSSQPPSGRDTQYF
TGTGCCAGCAGCTCACAACCCCCTAGCGGGAGAGATACGCAGTATTTT
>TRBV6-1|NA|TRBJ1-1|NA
CASRRGANTEAFF
TGTGCCAGCAGGAGAGGGGCGAACACTGAAGCTTTCTTT
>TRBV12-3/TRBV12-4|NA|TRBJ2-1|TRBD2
CASSLEGFRREYNEQFF
TGTGCCAGCAGTTTAGAAGGCTTCAGGCGGGAGTACAATGAGCAGTTCTTC
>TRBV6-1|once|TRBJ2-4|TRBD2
CASSEDLAGFGKNIQYF
TGTGCCAGCAGTGAAGATCTAGCGGGATTCGGCAAAAACATTCAGTACTTC
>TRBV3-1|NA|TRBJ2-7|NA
CASSQEWPDSYEQYF
TGTGCCAGCAGCCAAGAATGGCCGGATTCCTACGAGCAGTACTTC
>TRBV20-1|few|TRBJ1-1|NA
CSARPVLLNTEAFF
TGCAGTGCTAGGCCGGTGCTTTTGAACACTGAAGCTTTCTTT
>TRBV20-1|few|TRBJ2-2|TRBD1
CSARQPGQYTGELFF
TGCAGTGCTAGGCAACCGGGACAGTACACCGGGGAGCTGTTTTTT
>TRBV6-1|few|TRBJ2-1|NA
CASSRASALSSYNEQFF
TGTGCCAGCAGTCGGGCTAGCGCTTTAAGCTCCTACAATGAGCAGTTCTTC
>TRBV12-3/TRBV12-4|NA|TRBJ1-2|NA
CASTFGGDDYGYTF
TGTGCCAGCACCTTTGGGGGGGACGACTATGGCTACACCTTC
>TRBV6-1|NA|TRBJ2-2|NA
CASSEGVDYTGELFF
TGTGCCAGCAGTGAAGGGGTAGATTATACCGGGGAGCTGTTTTTT
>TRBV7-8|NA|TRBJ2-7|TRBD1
CASSLAQGQGWTYEQYF
TGTGCCAGCAGCTTAGCCCAAGGACAGGGGTGGACCTACGAGCAGTACTTC
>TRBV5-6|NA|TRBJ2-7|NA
CASSQGLSAVYEQYF
TGTGCCAGCAGTCAAGGCCTCTCCGCGGTCTACGAGCAGTACTTC
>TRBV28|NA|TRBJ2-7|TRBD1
CASTDRAKQYF
TGTGCCAGCACTGACAGGGCCAAGCAGTACTTC
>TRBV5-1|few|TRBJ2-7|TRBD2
CASSPGLAGGFEQYF
TGCGCCAGCAGTCCCGGACTAGCGGGAGGCTTCGAGCAGTACTTC
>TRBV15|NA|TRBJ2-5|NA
CATSRGVGFKETQYF
TGTGCCACCAGCAGAGGGGTAGGGTTTAAAGAGACCCAGTACTTC
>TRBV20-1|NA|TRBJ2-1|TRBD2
CSARSPTSGEQFF
TGCAGTGCTAGATCCCCTACTAGCGGAGAGCAGTTCTTC
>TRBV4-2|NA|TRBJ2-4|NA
CASSQDRGGGKNIQYF
TGTGCCAGCAGCCAAGATCGCGGAGGGGGCAAAAACATTCAGTACTTC
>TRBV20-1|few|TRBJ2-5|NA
CSASRRAPWETQYF
TGCAGTGCTAGTCGTAGGGCCCCTTGGGAGACCCAGTACTTC
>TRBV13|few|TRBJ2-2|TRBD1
CASSPETGGMGELFF
TGTGCCAGCAGCCCAGAGACAGGGGGTATGGGGGAGCTGTTTTTT
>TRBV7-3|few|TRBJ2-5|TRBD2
CASSRFSGKSETQYF
TGTGCCAGCAGCCGCTTTAGCGGGAAATCAGAGACCCAGTACTTC
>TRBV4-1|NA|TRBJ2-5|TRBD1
CASSQPDRGKTQYF
TGCGCCAGCAGCCAACCCGACAGGGGAAAGACCCAGTACTTC
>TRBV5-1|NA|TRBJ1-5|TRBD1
CASSETGAGQPQHF
TGCGCCAGCAGCGAGACAGGGGCGGGTCAGCCCCAGCATTTT
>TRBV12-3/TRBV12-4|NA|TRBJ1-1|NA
CASRKTGNTEAFF
TGTGCCAGCAGAAAGACAGGGAACACTGAAGCTTTCTTT
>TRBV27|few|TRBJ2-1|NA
CASSGSSSYNEQFF
TGTGCCAGCAGTGGGAGTAGCAGCTACAATGAGCAGTTCTTC
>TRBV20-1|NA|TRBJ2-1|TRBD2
CSARDRGSGSVTYNEQFF
TGCAGTGCTAGAGATCGGGGTAGCGGGAGTGTCACCTACAATGAGCAGTTCTTC
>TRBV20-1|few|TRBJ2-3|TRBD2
CSAQTLAGGTDTQYF
TGCAGTGCCCAGACACTAGCGGGAGGGACAGATACGCAGTATTTT
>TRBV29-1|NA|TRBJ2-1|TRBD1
CSVPDRGSYNEQFF
TGCAGCGTTCCGGACAGGGGCTCCTACAATGAGCAGTTCTTC
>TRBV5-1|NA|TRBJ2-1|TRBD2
CASSLGGSRYNEQFF
TGCGCCAGCAGCTTGGGCGGGAGCAGGTACAATGAGCAGTTCTTC
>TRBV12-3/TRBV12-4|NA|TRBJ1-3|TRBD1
CASSPARGHTIYF
TGTGCCAGCAGCCCCGCGAGGGGGCACACCATATATTTT
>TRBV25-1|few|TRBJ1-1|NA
CASSDYLNTEAFF
TGTGCCAGCAGTGATTATCTTAACACTGAAGCTTTCTTT
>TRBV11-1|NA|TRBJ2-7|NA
CASSPRRQTTYEQYF
TGTGCCAGCAGCCCCCGTAGACAGACTACCTACGAGCAGTACTTC
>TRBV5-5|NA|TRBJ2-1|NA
CASSRGGWTNNEQFF
TGTGCCAGCAGCCGGGGAGGTTGGACTAACAATGAGCAGTTCTTC